The 27 T cell receptor beta chains below were found in one sample sequenced in a study of blood T cell repertoires in COVID-19. Method: immunoSEQ multiplex PCR; TCRdb's copy keeps in-frame clones and lacks some. In the table there are roughly 140,000 clones, approximately 80% of which are singletons. The sequencing sample was made of PBMCs or T cells enriched from blood (not recorded which). The source of these receptors is a woman between 18 and 29 years old who had been exposed to COVID-19.

The chain carries TRBV11-3 and TRBJ2-5; D may be TRBD1 (5 bases). The CDR3 runs to 14 residues. The V gene lost 5 bases and the J gene lost 5 bases, with 15 bases spanning the gap. CDR1 is SGHNT and CDR2 is YENEEA in the germline V gene. The CDR3 DNA sequence: TGTGCCAGCAGCCCCATGGGGCAGGCGGAGACCCAGTACTTC. Protein product: CASSPMGQAETQYF.

The rearrangement joins TRBV5-1 to TRBJ1-1, with D possibly matching TRBD1 (5 bases). The CDR3 loop spans 14 amino acids. Germline V gene sequence: CDR1 SGHRS, CDR2 YFSETQ. Between the trimmed V and J ends, which lost 10 bases and 2 bases, there was a span of 18 bases. The CDR3 loop is CASTKGGTNTEAFF. The CDR3 bases are TGCGCCTCAACAAAGGGAGGGACCAACACTGAAGCTTTCTTT.

This clone has a single count. This sequence joins TRBV7-9 and TRBJ1-1; D not resolved. CDR1 SEHNR and CDR2 FQNEAQ come from the germline V gene (reference sequence). CDR3 length: 12 amino acids. The germline V and J ends were trimmed by 6 bases and 11 bases, with 16 bases remaining between them. In DNA, the CDR3 is TGTGCCAGCAGATCTAGTGCCAGAGCGGCTTTCTTT. This encodes CASRSSARAAFF.

The chain joins TRBV27 to TRBJ2-3; 7 bases line up with TRBD2. The CDR3 spans 16 residues. Trimming at V came to 1 base and at J to 4 bases, leaving 8 bases not matched to a gene. The germline V gene encodes CDR1 MNHEY and CDR2 SMNVEV (reference sequence). The CDR3 spells CASSLWLAGVADTQYF. CDR3 DNA: TGTGCCAGCAGTTTATGGCTCGCGGGAGTAGCAGATACGCAGTATTTT.

This chain links TRBV3-1 (or the pseudogene TRBV3-2) with TRBJ1-2; 7 nucleotides agree with TRBD1. The CDR3 contains 16 residues. Looked up from germline, CDR1 is LGHDT and CDR2 is YNNKEL (reference sequence). V shed 3 bases and J 0 bases; nucleotides not matched to a gene: 7. The DNA of the CDR3 is TGTGCCAGCAGCCACCTGGGGACAGTCCCTAACTATGGCTACACCTTC. This codes for CASSHLGTVPNYGYTF.

This chain links TRBV2 with TRBJ2-1, with 7 bases aligning to TRBD1. J was trimmed by 6 bases and V by 3 bases; bases with no gene match: 5. In germline, CDR1 is SNHLY, CDR2 FYNNEI. The CDR3 spans 14 residues. This CDR3 is CASSDRGRSNEQFF. DNA of the CDR3: TGTGCCAGCAGTGATAGGGGGCGAAGCAATGAGCAGTTCTTC.

The rearrangement links TRBV7-9 to TRBJ1-5; perhaps TRBD1 as D (5 bases). Germline V gene sequence: CDR1 SEHNR, CDR2 FQNEAQ (reference sequence). Trimming cost V 1 base and J 0 bases, with 7 bases left between them. The CDR3 sequence is 15 residues long. The CDR3 DNA follows: TGTGCCAGCAGCTTAGTTGGACATAGCAATCAGCCCCAGCATTTT. This gives the protein CASSLVGHSNQPQHF.

The chain uses TRBV7-3 and TRBJ2-1; D is possibly TRBD2 (6 bases). The V and J ends lost 2 bases and 5 bases respectively, with 7 bases between them. The CDR3 covers 13 residues. Germline V gene data show CDR1 as SGHTA and CDR2 as FQGTGA. CDR3 residues: CASSLQRDNEQFF. CDR3 DNA sequence: TGTGCCAGCAGCTTACAGCGGGACAATGAGCAGTTCTTC. The whole variable domain, filled in from reference TRBV7-3 and TRBJ2-1, reads GAGVSQTPSNKVTEKGKYVELRCDPISGHTALYWYRQSLGQGPEFLIYFQGTGAADDSGLPNDRFFAVRPEGSVSTLKIQRTERGDSAVYLCASSLQRDNEQFFGPGTRLTVL.

The V call is TRBV5-1, the J call TRBJ2-2; 7 bases align to TRBD1. The V segment lost 4 bases and the J segment 4 bases; nucleotides outside the gene matches: 7. Germline V gene data show CDR1 as SGHRS and CDR2 as YFSETQ. This CDR3 is 15 amino acids long. CDR3 coding DNA: TGCGCCAGCAGCGTCCGGGACAGCATCACCGGGGAGCTGTTTTTT. Translation: CASSVRDSITGELFF.

This clone was seen just once. Other nucleotide sequences in the sample specify the same CDR3. The chain is built from TRBV19 and TRBJ1-5; D gene ambiguous. The length of the CDR3 is 14 residues. The ends were cut back, 0 bases at V and 2 bases at J, with 5 bases in the middle. Germline V gene lookup returns CDR1 LNHDA and CDR2 SQIVND (reference sequence). The CDR3 protein is CASSIDRGNQPQHF. CDR3 DNA: TGTGCCAGTAGTATAGATCGTGGCAATCAGCCCCAGCATTTT. Complete variable domain (other parts from reference TRBV19 and TRBJ1-5): DGGITQSPKYLFRKEGQNVTLSCEQNLNHDAMYWYRQDPGQGLRLIYYSQIVNDFQKGDIAEGYSVSREKKESFPLTVTSAQKNPTAFYLCASSIDRGNQPQHFGDGTRLSIL.

This sequence joins TRBV6-1 and TRBJ1-1; perhaps TRBD1 as D (6 bases). This CDR3 has 16 amino acids. Germline V gene data show CDR1 as MNHNS and CDR2 as SASEGT. Trimming stripped 2 bases from V and 1 base from J, with 14 bases between. The CDR3 protein is CASSEYLGAQNTEAFF. The CDR3, as DNA: TGTGCCAGCAGTGAATATTTGGGGGCTCAGAACACTGAAGCTTTCTTT.

The chain links TRBV5-1 to TRBJ2-2; TRBD2 matches at 10 bases. This CDR3 has 17 residues. Germline trimming cut 1 base from V and 2 bases from J; bases unmatched to any gene: 5. Germline values: CDR1 SGHRS, CDR2 YFSETQ. The CDR3 sequence is CASSLLVLAGNTGELFF. The CDR3, as DNA: TGCGCCAGCAGCTTGTTAGTACTAGCGGGAAACACCGGGGAGCTGTTTTTT.

This clone was counted once. This chain joins TRBV6-5 and TRBJ1-4; 9 bases align to TRBD1. CDR3 length equals 15 residues. Germline-derived CDR1 and CDR2 are MNHEY and SVGAGI. The J segment lost 8 bases and the V segment lost 6 bases, leaving 10 bases of the junction unmatched. The CDR3 protein is CASSPRRDRVEKLFF. The DNA for the CDR3 is TGTGCCAGCAGCCCAAGGAGGGACAGGGTGGAAAAACTGTTTTTT.

V gene TRBV6-2 or TRBV6-3 combines with J gene TRBJ2-3; D might be TRBD2 (5 bases). Trimming cost V 6 bases and J 3 bases, with 22 bases left between them. The CDR3 spans 17 residues. Germline V gene data show CDR1 as MNHEY and CDR2 as SVGEGT. The CDR3 spells CASSPSSGSGGTDTQYF. The CDR3 bases are TGTGCCAGCAGCCCATCCAGTGGGAGCGGTGGGACAGATACGCAGTATTTT.

J is TRBJ1-1 and V is TRBV7-9, with 7 nucleotides matching TRBD1. This CDR3 is built from 17 residues. Germline assignment: CDR1 SEHNR and CDR2 FQNEAQ (reference sequence). The trim removed 3 bases at V and 1 base at J, leaving 11 bases unmatched. The CDR3 spells CASSLAGTGAANTEAFF. CDR3 in DNA: TGTGCCAGCAGCTTGGCCGGAACAGGGGCGGCGAACACTGAAGCTTTCTTT.

The rearrangement links TRBV7-6 to TRBJ2-7, with 11 bases aligning to TRBD2. V dropped 5 bases and J dropped 6; count of bases not matched to a gene: 3. The germline V gene has CDR1 SGHVS and CDR2 FNYEAQ. The CDR3 has 13 amino acids. The CDR3 region has the DNA TGTGCCAGCAGCATAGGACTAGCGGGCGAGCAGTACTTC. It translates to CASSIGLAGEQYF.

This clone was seen just once. The sample holds other DNA sequences that translate to the same CDR3. The chain is built from TRBV7-3 and TRBJ1-1; unclear D gene. Germline CDR1 is SGHTA and CDR2 is FQGTGA. The CDR3 extends over 13 amino acids. V lost 6 bases, J lost 0 bases, and 8 bases lay in between. Here the CDR3 reads CASSLTMNTEAFF. CDR3 nucleotide sequence: TGTGCCAGCAGTTTGACTATGAACACTGAAGCTTTCTTT.

The chain joins TRBV18 to TRBJ1-4, with 10 positions matching TRBD1. The CDR3 has 16 amino acids. After removal of 3 bases from V and 8 bases from J, the junction contained 9 bases not matched to a gene. Per germline, CDR1 KGHSH and CDR2 LQKENI. CDR3 sequence: CASSPLPGQGSEKLFF. The CDR3, as DNA: TGTGCCAGCTCACCGCTTCCGGGACAGGGGTCGGAAAAACTGTTTTTT.

The chain carries TRBV19 and TRBJ1-2; D is unclear. The length of the CDR3 is 14 residues. The V gene's germline CDR1 is LNHDA and CDR2 SQIVND (reference sequence). Trimming took 7 bases from V and 4 from J, leaving 16 bases between them. CDR3 nucleotides: TGTGCCAGTACTCGGAGCAGCGGTGCCTATGGCTACACCTTC. As protein: CASTRSSGAYGYTF.

This clone was seen once. V gene TRBV19 combines with J gene TRBJ1-2, with unresolved D. CDR3 size: 16 residues. Trimming shortened V by 4 bases and J by 2 bases, and 17 bases separated the two germline ends. Germline V gene sequence: CDR1 LNHDA, CDR2 SQIVND (reference sequence). This CDR3 reads CASSTTAPRVNYGYTF. The CDR3 DNA reads as TGTGCCAGTAGTACTACCGCCCCGAGAGTCAACTATGGCTACACCTTC.

V usage is TRBV19 and J usage is TRBJ1-5, with D maybe TRBD1 (5 bases). This CDR3 is built from 14 residues. Looked up from germline, CDR1 is LNHDA and CDR2 is SQIVND (reference sequence). Trimming left V 6 bases short and J 3 bases short, with 12 bases between. CDR3 residues: CASSPQGPNQPQHF. The CDR3 DNA sequence: TGTGCCAGTAGCCCTCAGGGTCCCAATCAGCCCCAGCATTTT.

This clone was recorded once. The V and J genes are TRBV7-9 and TRBJ2-1; TRBD2 matches at 13 bases. Per the germline V gene, CDR1 is SEHNR and CDR2 is FQNEAQ (reference sequence). The ends lost 8 bases at V and 5 bases at J; junction bases unmatched: 3. The CDR3 extends over 14 amino acids. Here the CDR3 reads CASPLAGGNNEQFF. The CDR3 region has the DNA TGTGCCAGCCCACTAGCGGGAGGGAACAATGAGCAGTTCTTC.

V and J are TRBV7-2 and TRBJ2-7; D possibly corresponds to TRBD1 (5 bases). V lost 0 bases and J 3 bases, leaving 9 bases between the germline ends. CDR3 length: 14 residues. Germline assignment: CDR1 SGHTA and CDR2 FQGNSA. The DNA of the CDR3 is TGTGCCAGCAGCTTAGCGCTGACAGACTACGAGCAGTACTTC. Protein product: CASSLALTDYEQYF.

This chain uses TRBV11-2 with TRBJ2-7; maybe TRBD1 (5 bases). This CDR3 is 15 amino acids long. Germline V gene sequence: CDR1 SGHAT, CDR2 FQNNGV. V was shortened by 1 base and J by 6 bases, with 16 bases between the two germline ends. CDR3 nucleotide sequence: TGTGCCAGCAGCTTAGCGTCAGGGCAACTTGGCGAGCAGTACTTC. Its protein is CASSLASGQLGEQYF.

This clone was seen only once. The chain uses TRBV28 and TRBJ2-3; D gene ambiguous. Trimming cost V 3 bases and J 7 bases, with 5 bases left between them. CDR1 is MDHEN and CDR2 is SYDVKM in the germline V gene. The CDR3 consists of 11 residues. For the CDR3, the DNA is TGTGCCAGCAGTTTGGGCCATACGCAGTATTTT. Translated: CASSLGHTQYF. The full variable domain, its missing parts supplied by reference TRBV28 and TRBJ2-3, is DVKVTQSSRYLVKRTGEKVFLECVQDMDHENMFWYRQDPGLGLRLIYFSYDVKMKEKGDIPEGYSVSREKKERFSLILESASTNQTSMYLCASSLGHTQYFGPGTRLTVL.

The rearrangement joins TRBV6-6 to TRBJ1-1; 7 bases line up with TRBD1. There are 14 residues in the CDR3. With V trimmed by 3 bases and J by 5 bases, 6 bases remained unmatched. Germline values: CDR1 MNHNY, CDR2 SVGAGI (reference sequence). CDR3 DNA: TGTGCCAGCAGTTATAAAGGGGGCGCAACTGAAGCTTTCTTT. Its translation is CASSYKGGATEAFF.

This sequence joins TRBV3-1 (or the pseudogene TRBV3-2) and TRBJ1-2, with D hard to call. The germline V and J ends were trimmed by 0 bases and 7 bases, with 15 bases remaining between them. Germline CDR1 and CDR2: LGHDT and YNNKEL (reference sequence). This CDR3 is 15 amino acids long. The CDR3 DNA reads as TGTGCCAGCAGCCAAGATCGTAATGCGGCCCTTGGCTACACCTTC. Protein sequence: CASSQDRNAALGYTF.